This T cell receptor beta chain was observed in a study of regulatory T cells in long-lasting Graves disease. This clonotype showed up many times. Its specificity is unknown. The time point here: newly diagnosed GD, antithyroid drugs for less than 3 months. RNA extracted from PBMCs served as the sequencing template. CDR3-region Arm-PCR and iRepertoire HTBI primers produced the TCR beta libraries. Each CDR3 protein is one row after TCRdb ran MiXCR on the multiplex PCR reads. The table lists 580,000 or so distinct CDR3 sequences, roughly 16% of them singletons. The germline CDR1 and CDR2 sequences are KGHSH and LQKENI. The CDR3 has 17 amino acids. V lost 2 bases to trimming and J lost 0 bases, with 13 bases between them. Study-wide results and limits: Study of thyroid tissue was not done, with only peripheral blood studied.

The data were also submitted as part of a second study, on T cells in Graves' hyperthyroidism and ophthalmopathy. That study reports: Uncontrolled infections, other autoimmune diseases, pregnancy or lactation led to exclusion of patients.

Sequenced here: peripheral blood mononuclear cells (PBMCs), sampled at new diagnosis, from a patient treated with antithyroid drugs. The genes are TRBV18 and TRBJ1-4; D gene unclear. The TCR originated in a man younger than 30 with Graves disease. CDR3 protein: CASSPGEPSATNEKLFF. CDR3 coding DNA: TGTGCCAGCTCACCAGGGGAACCTTCTGCAACTAATGAAAAACTGTTTTTT.